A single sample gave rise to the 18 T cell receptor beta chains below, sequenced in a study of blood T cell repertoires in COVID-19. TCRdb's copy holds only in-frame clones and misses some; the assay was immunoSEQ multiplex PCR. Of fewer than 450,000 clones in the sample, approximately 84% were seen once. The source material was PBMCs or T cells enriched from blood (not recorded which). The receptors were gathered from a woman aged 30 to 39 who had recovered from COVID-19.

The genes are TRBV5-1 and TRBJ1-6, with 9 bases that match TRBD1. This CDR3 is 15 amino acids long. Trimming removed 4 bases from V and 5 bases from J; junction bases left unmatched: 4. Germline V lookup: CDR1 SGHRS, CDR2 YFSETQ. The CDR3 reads CASSTRTGDNSPLHF. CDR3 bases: TGCGCCAGCAGCACTCGGACAGGGGATAATTCACCCCTCCACTTT.

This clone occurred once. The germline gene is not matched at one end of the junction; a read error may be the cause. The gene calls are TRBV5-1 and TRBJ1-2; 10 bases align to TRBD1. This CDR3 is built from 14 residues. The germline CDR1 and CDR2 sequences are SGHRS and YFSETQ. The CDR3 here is CASRLGQGNNGYTF. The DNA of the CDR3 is TGCGCCAGCAGGTTGGGACAGGGGAACAATGGCTACACCTTC.

In DNA, the CDR3 is TGCGCCAGCAGCAGCCGGACAGGGACAAACTACGAGCAGTACTTC. This encodes CASSSRTGTNYEQYF. The rearrangement joins TRBV5-1 to TRBJ2-7; 8 nucleotides line up with TRBD1. The CDR3 totals 15 residues. The germline gives CDR1 SGHRS, CDR2 YFSETQ. With 4 bases clipped from V and 3 bases from J, the junction kept 9 bases outside the gene matches.

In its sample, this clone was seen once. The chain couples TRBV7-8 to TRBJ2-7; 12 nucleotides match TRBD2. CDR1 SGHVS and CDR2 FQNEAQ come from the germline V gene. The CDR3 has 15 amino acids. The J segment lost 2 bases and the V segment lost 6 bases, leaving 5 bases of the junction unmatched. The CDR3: CASSLAGGPPYEQYF. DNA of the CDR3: TGTGCCAGCAGTCTAGCGGGGGGGCCACCCTACGAGCAGTACTTC.

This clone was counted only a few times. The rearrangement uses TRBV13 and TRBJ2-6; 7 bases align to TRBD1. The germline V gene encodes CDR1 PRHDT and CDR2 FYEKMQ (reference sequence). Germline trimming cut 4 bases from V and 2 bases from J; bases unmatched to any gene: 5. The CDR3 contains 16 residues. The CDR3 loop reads CASSSIGGAGANVLTF. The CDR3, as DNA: TGTGCCAGCAGCTCGATAGGGGGCGCTGGGGCCAACGTCCTGACTTTC.

In DNA form, the CDR3 reads TGTGCCAGCAGCTTAGAACAAAACACTGAAGCTTTCTTT. Translated: CASSLEQNTEAFF. The gene calls are TRBV7-9 and TRBJ1-1; D remains unclear. The CDR3 is 13 residues long. Germline CDR1 SEHNR, CDR2 FQNEAQ (reference sequence). Trimming shortened V by 1 base and J by 2 bases, and 5 bases separated the two germline ends.

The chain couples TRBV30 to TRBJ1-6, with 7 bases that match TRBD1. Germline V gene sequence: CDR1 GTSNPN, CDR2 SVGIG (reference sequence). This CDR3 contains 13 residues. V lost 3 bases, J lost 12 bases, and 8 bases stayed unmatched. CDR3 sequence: CAWRDRRLEPLHF. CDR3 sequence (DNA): TGTGCCTGGAGGGACAGGAGGCTTGAACCCCTCCACTTT.

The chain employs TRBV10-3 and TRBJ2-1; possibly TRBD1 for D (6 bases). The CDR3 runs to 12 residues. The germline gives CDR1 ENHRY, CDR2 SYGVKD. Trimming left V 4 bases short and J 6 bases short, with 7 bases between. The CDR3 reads CAISAQGNEQFF. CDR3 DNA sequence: TGTGCCATCAGTGCACAGGGCAATGAGCAGTTCTTC.

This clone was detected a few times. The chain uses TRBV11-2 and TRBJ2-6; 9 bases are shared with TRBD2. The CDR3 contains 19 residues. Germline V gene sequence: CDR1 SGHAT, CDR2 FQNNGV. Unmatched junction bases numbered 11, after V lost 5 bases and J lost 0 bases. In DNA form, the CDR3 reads TGTGCCAGCAGCCCTCGCGAGGCGGGGGGGCCCTCTGGGGCCAACGTCCTGACTTTC. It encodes CASSPREAGGPSGANVLTF.

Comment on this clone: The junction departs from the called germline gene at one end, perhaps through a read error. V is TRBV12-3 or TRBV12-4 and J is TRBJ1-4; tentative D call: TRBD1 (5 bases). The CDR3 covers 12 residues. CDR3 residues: CASSFMGPDAVF. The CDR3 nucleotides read TGTGCCAGCAGTTTCATGGGGCCGGACGCGGTTTTT.

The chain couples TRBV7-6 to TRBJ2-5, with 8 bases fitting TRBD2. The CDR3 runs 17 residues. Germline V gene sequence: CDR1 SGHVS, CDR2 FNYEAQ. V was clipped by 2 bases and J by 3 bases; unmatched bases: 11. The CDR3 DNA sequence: TGTGCCAGCAGCTTACCCCGAAGCGGGGGTCGTAAAGAGACCCAGTACTTC. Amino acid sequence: CASSLPRSGGRKETQYF.

CDR3 protein: CASRTTGGRGYTF. CDR3 sequence (DNA): TGTGCCAGCAGAACGACAGGGGGTCGTGGCTACACCTTC. V gene TRBV27 combines with J gene TRBJ1-2, with 9 bases lining up with TRBD1. The length of the CDR3 is 13 residues. Germline-derived CDR1 and CDR2 are MNHEY and SMNVEV (reference sequence). V shed 6 bases and J 7 bases; nucleotides not matched to a gene: 6.

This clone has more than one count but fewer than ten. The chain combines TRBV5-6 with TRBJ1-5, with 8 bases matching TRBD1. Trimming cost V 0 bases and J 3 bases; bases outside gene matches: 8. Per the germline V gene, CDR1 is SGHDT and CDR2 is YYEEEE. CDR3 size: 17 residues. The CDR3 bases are TGTGCCAGCAGCTTGGGAGCCCGGGACAGGTCCAATCAGCCCCAGCATTTT. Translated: CASSLGARDRSNQPQHF.

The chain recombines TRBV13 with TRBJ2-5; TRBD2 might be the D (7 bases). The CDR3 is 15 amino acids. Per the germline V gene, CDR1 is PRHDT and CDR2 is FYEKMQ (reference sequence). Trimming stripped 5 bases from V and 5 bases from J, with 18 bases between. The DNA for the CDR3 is TGTGCCAGCAGCCGGAAGGGGGGGGGCAGGGAGACCCAGTACTTC. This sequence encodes CASSRKGGGRETQYF.

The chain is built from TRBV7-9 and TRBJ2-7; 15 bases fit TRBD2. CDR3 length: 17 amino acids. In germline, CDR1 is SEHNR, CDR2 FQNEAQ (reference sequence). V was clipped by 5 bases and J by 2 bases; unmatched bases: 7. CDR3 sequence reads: CASSRGLAGGTPYEQYF. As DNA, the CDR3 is TGTGCCAGCAGCCGGGGACTAGCGGGGGGAACCCCCTACGAGCAGTACTTC.

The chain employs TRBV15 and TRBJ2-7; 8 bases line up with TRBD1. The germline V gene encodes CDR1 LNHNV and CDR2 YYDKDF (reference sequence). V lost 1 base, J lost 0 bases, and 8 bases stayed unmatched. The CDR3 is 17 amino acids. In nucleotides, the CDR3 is TGTGCCACCAGCAGAGGTCGACAGGGGCTTAGCTCCTACGAGCAGTACTTC. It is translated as CATSRGRQGLSSYEQYF. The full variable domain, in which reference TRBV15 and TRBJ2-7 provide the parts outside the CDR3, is DAMVIQNPRYQVTQFGKPVTLSCSQTLNHNVMYWYQQKSSQAPKLLFHYYDKDFNNEADTPDNFQSRRPNTSFCFLDIRSPGLGDTAMYLCATSRGRQGLSSYEQYFGPGTRLTVT.

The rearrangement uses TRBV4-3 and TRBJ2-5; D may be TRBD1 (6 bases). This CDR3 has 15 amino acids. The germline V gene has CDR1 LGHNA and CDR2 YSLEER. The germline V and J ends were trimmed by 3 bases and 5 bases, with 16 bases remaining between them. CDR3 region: CASSQQTGYTETQYF. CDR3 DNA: TGCGCCAGCAGCCAGCAAACAGGGTACACGGAGACCCAGTACTTC.

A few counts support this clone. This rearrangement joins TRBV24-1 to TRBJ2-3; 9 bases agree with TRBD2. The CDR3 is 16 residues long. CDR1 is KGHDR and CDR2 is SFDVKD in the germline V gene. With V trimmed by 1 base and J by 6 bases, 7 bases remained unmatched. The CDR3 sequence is CATSDFKRGAPDTQYF. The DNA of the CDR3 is TGTGCCACCAGTGATTTCAAGCGGGGGGCCCCGGATACGCAGTATTTT.